These 18 T cell receptor beta chains came from one sample sequenced in a study of T cells after yellow fever vaccination. TCRdb analysed the 5' RACE reads with MiXCR anew, one entry per CDR3 protein. The sample carries around 610,000 distinct CDR3 sequences, approximately 13% recorded once. The sequencing used PBMCs, collected on the day of the yellow fever booster vaccination. These receptor sequences come from a man aged 25-45 years who received the YFV17D yellow fever vaccine.

This clonotype showed up many times. This chain links TRBV20-1 with TRBJ2-3; D call uncertain. This CDR3 is 12 amino acids long. Germline CDR1 DFQATT, CDR2 SNEGSKA (reference sequence). The CDR3 spells CSGASPTDTQYF. The CDR3 coding sequence is TGCAGCGGAGCCTCTCCCACAGATACGCAGTATTTT.

This clonotype was recorded a few times. The chain employs TRBV6-1 and TRBJ2-1; TRBD1 might be the D (6 bases). The CDR3 consists of 14 residues. CDR1 MNHNS and CDR2 SASEGT come from the germline V gene. V lost 8 bases and J lost 2, with 13 bases in between. For the CDR3, the DNA is TGTGCCAGCCGGACAGCGGATCCCTACAATGAGCAGTTCTTC. Its translation is CASRTADPYNEQFF.

The chain links TRBV30 to TRBJ1-5; no definite D call. The germline V gene encodes CDR1 GTSNPN and CDR2 SVGIG (reference sequence). The V end lost 0 bases, the J end lost 2 bases, and 5 bases lay between the germline ends. The CDR3 totals 13 residues. The CDR3 sequence is CAWSVKGNQPQHF. The CDR3 region has the DNA TGTGCCTGGAGTGTGAAGGGCAATCAGCCCCAGCATTTT.

This chain uses TRBV5-1 with TRBJ1-5; TRBD1 is a possible D gene (5 bases). This CDR3 region has 14 residues. Trimming took 2 bases from V and 5 from J, leaving 11 bases between them. Germline loops: CDR1 SGHRS, CDR2 YFSETQ. CDR3 loop: CASSLKLGDQPQHF. CDR3 coding DNA: TGCGCCAGCAGCTTAAAGTTGGGGGATCAGCCCCAGCATTTT.

The chain links TRBV7-6 to TRBJ2-1, with TRBD2 matching over 14 bases. CDR3 length: 16 amino acids. After removal of 5 bases from V and 9 bases from J, the junction contained 9 bases not matched to a gene. CDR1 and CDR2 (germline): SGHVS, FNYEAQ. The CDR3 nucleotides read TGTGCCAGCAGCCCAGGGACTAGCGGGAGAGGTGTTGAGCAGTTCTTC. Translating gives CASSPGTSGRGVEQFF.

In its sample, this clonotype was seen a few times. The V and J genes are TRBV10-3 and TRBJ2-1; perhaps TRBD1 as D (5 bases). The CDR3 runs to 13 residues. Germline lookup yields CDR1 ENHRY and CDR2 SYGVKD. Trimming took off 4 bases at V and 3 bases at J, with 7 bases between the two ends. CDR3 sequence: CAISGDSYNEQFF. DNA for the CDR3: TGTGCCATCAGTGGCGACAGCTACAATGAGCAGTTCTTC.

The gene calls are TRBV10-3 and TRBJ2-7; D is unclear. V was pared by 9 bases and J by 3 bases, with 12 bases between. Germline V CDR1 and CDR2: ENHRY, SYGVKD. This CDR3 has 12 amino acids. Here the CDR3 reads CAIALDVYEQYF. CDR3 nucleotides: TGTGCCATAGCATTAGACGTCTACGAGCAGTACTTC.

This clonotype was seen ten or more times. The chain joins TRBV20-1 to TRBJ2-7; TRBD2 aligns across 7 bases. The ends lost 0 bases at V and 2 bases at J; junction bases unmatched: 7. CDR3 length: 15 amino acids. Germline V gives CDR1 DFQATT, CDR2 SNEGSKA (reference sequence). The chain's CDR3 is CSARDPQRGPYEQYF. The DNA of the CDR3 is TGCAGTGCTAGAGATCCCCAGCGGGGCCCCTACGAGCAGTACTTC.

J is TRBJ2-1 and V is TRBV20-1; D uncertain. V was cut by 3 bases and J by 6 bases, with 9 bases left in between. Germline V gene sequence: CDR1 DFQATT, CDR2 SNEGSKA (reference sequence). The length of the CDR3 is 12 residues. CDR3 loop: CSAREQGNEQFF. The CDR3 nucleotides read TGCAGTGCTAGGGAGCAAGGCAATGAGCAGTTCTTC.

This clonotype was seen more than once but under ten times. J is TRBJ1-1 and V is TRBV2; 9 nucleotides agree with TRBD1. This CDR3 comprises 13 residues. Per the germline V gene, CDR1 is SNHLY and CDR2 is FYNNEI. J lost 3 bases, V lost 8 bases, and 4 bases had no gene match. CDR3 in DNA: TGTGCCAGCTTCCGGGACAGGGACACTGAAGCTTTCTTT. Its protein product is CASFRDRDTEAFF.

This clonotype was seen repeatedly, ten times or more. J is TRBJ1-6 and V is TRBV6-1; possible D gene TRBD1, 6 bases. Germline V gene sequence: CDR1 MNHNS, CDR2 SASEGT. V lost 6 bases, J lost 9 bases, and 18 bases lay in between. This CDR3 is 15 amino acids long. The DNA for the CDR3 is TGTGCCAGCAGCCTTTCCGGGACATCGGGTTCACCCCTCCACTTT. Translating it yields CASSLSGTSGSPLHF.

This chain uses TRBV5-1 with TRBJ2-2; 11 bases align to TRBD2. With V trimmed by 0 bases and J by 4 bases, 8 bases remained unmatched. Germline values: CDR1 SGHRS, CDR2 YFSETQ. CDR3 size: 18 residues. CDR3 amino acids: CASSLASTSGSVTGELFF. The DNA of the CDR3 is TGCGCCAGCAGCTTGGCGTCTACTAGCGGGAGCGTCACCGGGGAGCTGTTTTTT.

The chain couples TRBV7-2 to TRBJ1-4, with no clear D. With 5 bases removed from V and 2 bases from J, the gap between germline ends came to 12 bases. The CDR3 consists of 15 residues. In germline, CDR1 is SGHTA, CDR2 FQGNSA. The CDR3 reads CASSRGGQTNEKLFF. As DNA, the CDR3 is TGTGCCAGCAGCCGAGGAGGGCAGACTAATGAAAAACTGTTTTTT.

This clonotype was detected ten times or more. The chain has TRBV30 and TRBJ1-2, with 7 nucleotides matching TRBD1. The germline CDR1 and CDR2 sequences are GTSNPN and SVGIG (reference sequence). This CDR3 is built from 13 residues. Trimming took 3 bases from V and 12 from J; bases not matched to a gene: 13. CDR3 sequence reads: CAWSAGTVHTDTF. In nucleotides, the CDR3 is TGTGCCTGGAGCGCCGGGACAGTTCACACGGACACCTTC.

There are a few counts of this clonotype. The chain joins TRBV29-1 to TRBJ1-2, with TRBD1 matching 7 bases. The CDR3 is 14 residues long. The V segment lost 7 bases and the J segment 8 bases; nucleotides outside the gene matches: 16. The germline V gene has CDR1 SQVTM and CDR2 ANQGSEA. The CDR3 is CSGILTGHLSGYTF. CDR3 coding DNA: TGCAGCGGGATCCTGACAGGGCACCTCAGCGGCTACACCTTC.

This clonotype was counted a few times. The chain has TRBV28 and TRBJ2-5; 11 bases match TRBD1. Germline CDR1 reads MDHEN; CDR2 reads SYDVKM. The CDR3 has 15 amino acids. V was clipped by 4 bases and J by 3 bases; unmatched bases: 4. CDR3 DNA: TGTGCCAGCAGTTCCCGGGACAGGGGGAAAGAGACCCAGTACTTC. Translation gives CASSSRDRGKETQYF. Full variable domain (remainder filled in from reference TRBV28 and TRBJ2-5): DVKVTQSSRYLVKRTGEKVFLECVQDMDHENMFWYRQDPGLGLRLIYFSYDVKMKEKGDIPEGYSVSREKKERFSLILESASTNQTSMYLCASSSRDRGKETQYFGPGTRLLVL.

The chain has TRBV9 and TRBJ2-5; 8 bases map to TRBD2. With 3 bases clipped from V and 5 bases from J, the junction kept 12 bases outside the gene matches. Per germline, CDR1 SGDLS and CDR2 YYNGEE. The CDR3 is made up of 16 amino acids. The CDR3 sequence: CASSAVTGGSVETQYF. CDR3 DNA sequence: TGTGCCAGCAGCGCCGTCACGGGAGGGTCGGTCGAGACCCAGTACTTC. The full variable domain, rest sourced from reference TRBV9 and TRBJ2-5, is DSGVTQTPKHLITATGQRVTLRCSPRSGDLSVYWYQQSLDQGLQFLIQYYNGEERAKGNILERFSAQQFPDLHSELNLSSLELGDSALYFCASSAVTGGSVETQYFGPGTRLLVL.

This clonotype turned up a few times. The chain carries TRBV29-1 and TRBJ2-4; no firm D call. Trimming pared 4 bases from V and 4 bases from J, leaving 8 bases between. Germline CDR1 is SQVTM and CDR2 is ANQGSEA. The CDR3 is 12 amino acids. The DNA of the CDR3 is TGCAGCGTTGCTTCCACGAAAAACATTCAGTACTTC. It specifies CSVASTKNIQYF.